The rows below give T cell receptor beta chains drawn from one sample of a study of read filtering for tumor transcriptome and immune sequencing. MiXCR, run by TCRdb on the reads, gives a single entry per CDR3 protein. The sample yields more than 100,000 distinct CDR3 sequences, roughly an eighth seen once. The sample comprised a population of CD138-negative cells sorted from bone marrow. The receptor set was obtained from a donor older than 35 with multiple myeloma. The conserved cysteine and the conserved F or W are not part of the CDR3 here. Each record gives: V gene, J gene, clone size, CDR3 protein. Part of the rows lack a size; the others show once, few, many or a class for expanded clones.

>TRBV11-3|TRBJ2-7|many
ASSPPGASGSYEQY
>TRBV7-9|TRBJ1-1|many
ASSFGVRDTEAF
>TRBV18|TRBJ1-1|few
ASSPGRQNAEAF
>TRBV20-1|TRBJ2-2|many
SARDSRGWDTGELF
>TRBV18|TRBJ2-1|many
ASSRLGVGYEQF
>TRBV20-1|TRBJ2-7|many
SASASGGRRYEQY
>TRBV20-1|TRBJ2-1|few
SAQSGSVYNEQF
>TRBV7-2|TRBJ1-4|few
ASSARALNEKLF
>TRBV7-9|TRBJ2-3|many
ASSLGTRDTQY
>TRBV6-4|TRBJ2-3|many
ASSATERGSTDTQY
>TRBV13|TRBJ2-5|few
ASSWGLAGIQETQY
>TRBV7-3|TRBJ2-2|many
ASSGDRVANTGELF
>TRBV24-1|TRBJ2-2|-
ATSDPRDTGELF
>TRBV11-2|TRBJ2-7|-
ASSIGPVYEQY
>TRBV12-3/TRBV12-4|TRBJ2-1|many
ASSLAEEQF
>TRBV7-9|TRBJ2-1|many
ASPRDDEQF
>TRBV4-3|TRBJ1-3|few
ASSQDRANSGNTIY
>TRBV7-9|TRBJ2-7|many
ASSFLGNSYEQY